This TCR beta chain was documented in a study of blood T cell repertoires in COVID-19. Study overall: Sites across the United States, Italy and Spain contributed samples from acute and convalescent COVID-19.

The V gene's germline CDR1 is MNHEY and CDR2 SMNVEV (reference sequence). Losses at the gene ends were 3 bases for V and 6 bases for J; bases not matched to a gene: 5. The CDR3 totals 14 residues. Per the original data handling: Researchers report that nucleated cell counts were estimated from reference gene primer amplification. The method was immunoSEQ multiplex PCR; TCRdb's version includes in-frame clones alone and lacks a portion of them. V, J and clone size are those of that table, while D and trimming were read from the DNA. The sample contains some 270,000 clones, 84% of which appear only once. While infection was still active, Seattle patients were enrolled and then followed longitudinally.

The chain employs TRBV27 and TRBJ2-7; the match to TRBD1 covers 10 bases. Sequencing was carried out using peripheral blood. The sequence derives from a person between 65 and 79 years old with COVID-19, enrolled during active disease. CDR3 DNA: TGTGCCAGCAGTTTTCGGGACAGGGGCGGCGAGCAGTACTTC. Encoded protein: CASSFRDRGGEQYF.